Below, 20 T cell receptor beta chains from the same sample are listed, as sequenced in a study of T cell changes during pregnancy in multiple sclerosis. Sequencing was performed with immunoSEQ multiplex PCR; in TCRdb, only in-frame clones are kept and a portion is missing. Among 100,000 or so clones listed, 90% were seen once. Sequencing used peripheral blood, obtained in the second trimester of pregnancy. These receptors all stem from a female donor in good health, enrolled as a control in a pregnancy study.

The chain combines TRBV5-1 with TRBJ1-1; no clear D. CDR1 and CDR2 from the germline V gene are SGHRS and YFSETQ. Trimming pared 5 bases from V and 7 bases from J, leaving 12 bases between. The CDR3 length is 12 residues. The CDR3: CASRSPGFEAFF. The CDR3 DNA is TGCGCCAGCAGGTCACCGGGATTTGAAGCTTTCTTT.

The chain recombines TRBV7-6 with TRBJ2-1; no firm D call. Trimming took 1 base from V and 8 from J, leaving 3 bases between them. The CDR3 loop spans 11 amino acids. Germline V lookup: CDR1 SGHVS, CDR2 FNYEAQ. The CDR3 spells CASSLGHEQFF. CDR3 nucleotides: TGTGCCAGCAGCTTAGGGCATGAGCAGTTCTTC.

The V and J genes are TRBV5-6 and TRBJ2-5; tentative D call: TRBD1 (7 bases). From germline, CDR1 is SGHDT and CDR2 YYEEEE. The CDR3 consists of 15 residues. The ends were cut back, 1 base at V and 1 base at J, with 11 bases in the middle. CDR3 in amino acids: CASSLMRDSQETQYF. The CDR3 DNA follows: TGTGCCAGCAGCTTGATGCGGGACAGCCAAGAGACCCAGTACTTC.

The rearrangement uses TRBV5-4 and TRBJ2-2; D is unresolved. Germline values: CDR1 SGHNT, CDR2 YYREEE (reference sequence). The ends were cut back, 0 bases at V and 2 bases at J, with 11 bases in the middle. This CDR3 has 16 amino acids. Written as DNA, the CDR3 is TGTGCCAGCAGCTTGGGTTCGGTAGTTAACACCGGGGAGCTGTTTTTT. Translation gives CASSLGSVVNTGELFF. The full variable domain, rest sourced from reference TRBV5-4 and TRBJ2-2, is ETGVTQSPTHLIKTRGQQVTLRCSSQSGHNTVSWYQQALGQGPQFIFQYYREEENGRGNFPPRFSGLQFPNYSSELNVNALELDDSALYLCASSLGSVVNTGELFFGEGSRLTVL.

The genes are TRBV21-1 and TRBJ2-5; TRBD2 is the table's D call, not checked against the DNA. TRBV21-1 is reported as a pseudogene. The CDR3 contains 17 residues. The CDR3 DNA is TGTGCCAGCAGCAAATATGGAGCGGGGTTTTTAGGAGAGACCCAGTACTTC. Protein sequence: CASSKYGAGFLGETQYF.

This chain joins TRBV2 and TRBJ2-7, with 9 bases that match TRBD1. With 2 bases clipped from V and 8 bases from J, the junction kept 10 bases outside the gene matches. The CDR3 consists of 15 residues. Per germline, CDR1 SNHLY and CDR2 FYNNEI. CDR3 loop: CASSESGTGRLQQYF. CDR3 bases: TGTGCCAGCAGTGAATCGGGGACAGGGAGACTTCAGCAGTACTTC.

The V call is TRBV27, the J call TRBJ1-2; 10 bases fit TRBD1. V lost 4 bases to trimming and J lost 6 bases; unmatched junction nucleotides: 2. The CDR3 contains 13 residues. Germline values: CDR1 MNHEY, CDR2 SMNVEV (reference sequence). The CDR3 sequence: CASSYGTGDGYTF. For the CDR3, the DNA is TGTGCCAGCAGTTATGGGACAGGGGATGGCTACACCTTC.

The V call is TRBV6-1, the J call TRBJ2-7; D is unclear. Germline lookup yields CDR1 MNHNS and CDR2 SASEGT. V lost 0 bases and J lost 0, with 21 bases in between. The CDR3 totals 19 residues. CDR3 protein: CASSEAAVPASSRSYEQYF. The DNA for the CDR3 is TGTGCCAGCAGTGAAGCGGCGGTGCCCGCGTCTTCCCGCTCCTACGAGCAGTACTTC.

The CDR3 protein is CASSGTSGREETQYF. The CDR3 nucleotides are TGTGCCAGCAGCGGGACTAGCGGGAGGGAGGAGACCCAGTACTTC. V is TRBV14 and J is TRBJ2-5, with 16 bases lining up with TRBD2. Trimming cost V 5 bases and J 5 bases; bases outside gene matches: 2. The CDR3 runs to 15 residues. Germline V gene lookup returns CDR1 SGHDN and CDR2 FVKESK.

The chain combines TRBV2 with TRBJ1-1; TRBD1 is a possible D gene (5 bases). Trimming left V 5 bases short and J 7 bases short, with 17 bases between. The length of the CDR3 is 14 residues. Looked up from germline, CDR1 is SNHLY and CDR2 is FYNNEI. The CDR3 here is CASSSNRRTSEAFF. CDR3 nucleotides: TGTGCCAGCAGTTCAAACAGGAGAACCAGTGAAGCTTTCTTT.

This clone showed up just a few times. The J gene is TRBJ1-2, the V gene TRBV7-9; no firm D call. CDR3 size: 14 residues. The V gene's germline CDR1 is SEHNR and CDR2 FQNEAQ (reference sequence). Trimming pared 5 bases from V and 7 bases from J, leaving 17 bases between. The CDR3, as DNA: TGTGCCAGCAGCATCAGCGGAAGGCCGGTTGGCTACACCTTC. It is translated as CASSISGRPVGYTF. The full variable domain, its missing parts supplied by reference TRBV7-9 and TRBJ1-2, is DTGVSQNPRHKITKRGQNVTFRCDPISEHNRLYWYRQTLGQGPEFLTYFQNEAQLEKSRLLSDRFSAERPKGSFSTLEIQRTEQGDSAMYLCASSISGRPVGYTFGSGTRLTVV.

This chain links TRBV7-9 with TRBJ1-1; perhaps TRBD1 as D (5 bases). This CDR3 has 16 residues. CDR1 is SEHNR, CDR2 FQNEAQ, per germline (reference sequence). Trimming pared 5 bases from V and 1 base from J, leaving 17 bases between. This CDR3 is CASSTTTHRGNTEAFF. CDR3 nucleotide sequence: TGTGCCAGCAGCACCACCACGCATAGGGGGAACACTGAAGCTTTCTTT.

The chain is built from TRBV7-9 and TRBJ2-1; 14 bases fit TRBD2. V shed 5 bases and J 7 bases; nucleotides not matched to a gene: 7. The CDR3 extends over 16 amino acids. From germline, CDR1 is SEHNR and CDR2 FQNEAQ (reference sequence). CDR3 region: CASSRGTSGGLNEQFF. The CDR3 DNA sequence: TGTGCCAGCAGCCGTGGGACTAGCGGGGGTTTGAATGAGCAGTTCTTC.

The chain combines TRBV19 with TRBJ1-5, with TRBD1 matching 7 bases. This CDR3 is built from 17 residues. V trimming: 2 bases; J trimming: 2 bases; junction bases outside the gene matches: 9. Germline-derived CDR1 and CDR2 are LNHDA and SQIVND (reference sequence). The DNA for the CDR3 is TGTGCCAGTAGTATACGGGGCAGGGGGGTCGGCAATCAGCCCCAGCATTTT. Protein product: CASSIRGRGVGNQPQHF.

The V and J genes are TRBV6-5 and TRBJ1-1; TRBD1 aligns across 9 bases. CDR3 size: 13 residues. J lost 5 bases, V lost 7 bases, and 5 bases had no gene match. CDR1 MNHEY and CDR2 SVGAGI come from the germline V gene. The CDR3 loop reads CASTGTGRTEAFF. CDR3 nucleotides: TGTGCCAGCACCGGGACAGGGAGGACTGAAGCTTTCTTT.

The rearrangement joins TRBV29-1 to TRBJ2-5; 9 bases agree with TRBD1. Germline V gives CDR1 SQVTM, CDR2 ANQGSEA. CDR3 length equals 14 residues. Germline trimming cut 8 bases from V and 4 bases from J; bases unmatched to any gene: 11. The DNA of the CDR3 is TGCAGCCCCAGTACAGGGGGCGCGGGAGAGACCCAGTACTTC. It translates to CSPSTGGAGETQYF.

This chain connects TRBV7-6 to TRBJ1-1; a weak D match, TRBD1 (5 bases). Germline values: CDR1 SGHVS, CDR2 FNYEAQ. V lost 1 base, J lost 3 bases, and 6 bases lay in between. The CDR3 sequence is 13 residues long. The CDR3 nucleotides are TGTGCCAGCAGCTTAGTACAGGACACTGAAGCTTTCTTT. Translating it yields CASSLVQDTEAFF.

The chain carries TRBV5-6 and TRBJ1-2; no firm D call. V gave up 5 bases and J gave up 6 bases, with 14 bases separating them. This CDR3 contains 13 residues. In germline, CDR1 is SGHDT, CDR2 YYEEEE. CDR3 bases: TGTGCCAGCAGTCCCGAGGCTGTTAATGGCTACACCTTC. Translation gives CASSPEAVNGYTF.

The CDR3 here is CASNRQGVTDTQYF. DNA for the CDR3: TGTGCCAGCAACCGACAGGGAGTCACAGATACGCAGTATTTT. This rearrangement joins TRBV25-1 to TRBJ2-3; TRBD1 aligns across 7 bases. This CDR3 has 14 amino acids. The V gene end was trimmed by 7 bases and the J gene end by 2 bases; junction bases not matched to a gene: 6. Germline CDR1 reads MGHDK; CDR2 reads SYGVNS.

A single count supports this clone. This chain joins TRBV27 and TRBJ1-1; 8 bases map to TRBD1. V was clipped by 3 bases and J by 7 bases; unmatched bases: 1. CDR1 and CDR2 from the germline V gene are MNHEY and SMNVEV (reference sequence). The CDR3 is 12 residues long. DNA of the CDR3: TGTGCCAGCAGTTTTGGACAGGGTGAAGCTTTCTTT. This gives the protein CASSFGQGEAFF.